This T cell receptor (beta chain) emerged from a study of blood T cell repertoires in COVID-19. Some clones are missing from TCRdb's copy, which holds only in-frame ones; the method was immunoSEQ multiplex PCR. The data show more than 70,000 clones, with just over 85% seen just once and around a fifth held by the top ten. This CDR3 region has 13 residues. The V gene's germline CDR1 is SGHDN and CDR2 FVKESK. Trimming pared 0 bases from V and 7 bases from J, leaving 9 bases between. Sample: peripheral blood. The TCR was taken from a woman older than 75 in a cohort sampled during active or convalescent COVID-19. J is TRBJ1-1 and V is TRBV14, with D maybe TRBD1 (6 bases). In nucleotides, the CDR3 is TGTGCCAGCAGCCAAGACAGGGGCTATGAAGCTTTCTTT. It codes for CASSQDRGYEAFF.